What follows is one T cell receptor (beta chain) and its context. Its antigen has not been determined. No clone much larger than this one lies a single base away; base qualities are absent. The germline V gene (reference sequence) sets CDR1 to LNHNV and CDR2 to YYDKDF. The CDR3 contains 15 residues, cysteine and phenylalanine counted. Only CDR3 DNA is held: 45 bases, read in frame from base 1. Trimming costs V 0 bases and J 0 bases, and their ends lie 8 bases apart. The sample comes from a study of tumor-infiltrating lymphocytes in primary liver carcinoma (dated by TCRdb to about 2017). Regarding the complete study: Surgical resection was performed in China between 2015 and March 2016 on about 5 patients with histopathologically diagnosed primary liver carcinoma. Of the five patients, three men and two women aged 30 to 69 years, four had hepatocellular carcinoma and one had combined HCC and intrahepatic cholangiocarcinoma. Tumors of the five patients were stage T1-T3 N0M0 with maximum diameters of roughly 4.2 to 11 cm. Each sample produced about 3.65 to 7.13 million productive TCRbeta reads, and read depth showed no significant difference between tissue types. The study combined TCRbeta repertoire sequencing, expression microarrays and whole-exome sequencing across five regions of each liver tumor, with adjacent normal tissue and blood. A total of 35 or so specimens from 5 patients, comprising 25 or so tumor regions, 5 adjacent noncancerous liver tissues and 5 peripheral blood samples, were covered by TCRbeta repertoire sequencing. Technical replicate repertoires showed high reproducibility, with mean shared-clone rates about 0.92 and correlation coefficients above 0.95. What the work shows at the level of the full study, not this receptor alone: Since the samples were bulk and unsorted, there was no way to compare CD4+ and CD8+ T cell repertoires. Compared with blood, tumors had a significantly larger share of the repertoire taken up by the top 250 clones (p = 0.039). Repertoire overlap was higher between tumor regions (mean about 35%) than tumor-adjacent (approximately 17%) or tumor-blood (14%) pairs, consistent with antigen-driven expansion. With just a few patients in the study, the authors point out that the findings should be validated in a larger study. Only the TCR beta chain was sequenced, so true repertoire diversity is likely underestimated because unpaired alpha chains were not captured.

Using a constant-region primer and ProtoScript II reverse transcriptase, TCRbeta-specific cDNA was reverse-transcribed from about 540 ng total RNA. The TCRbeta libraries were prepared through three rounds of nested multiplex PCR following a slightly modified ARM-PCR procedure. Each of the first two PCR rounds ran for roughly 11 cycles and used multiplex TRBV1-TRBV30 forward primers together with a Cbeta reverse primer. Sample barcodes and Illumina adapters were attached in a final 25-cycle PCR using Deep VentR polymerase. Before sequencing, amplicons of 200-500 bp were purified from gel using a QIAquick gel extraction kit. The TCRbeta amplicons were sequenced with 250-bp paired-end reads on an Illumina HiSeq 2500. In the original analysis: Reads were quality-trimmed with Trimmomatic v0.33, and paired reads were merged with FLASH v1.2.11 to recover full CDR3 sequences. V, D and J germline segments were assigned to the rearranged TCRbeta sequences by MiGEC v1.2.1b. Clonotype statistics, along with Shannon-Wiener diversity indices, were calculated using VDJtools v1.0.0. Except for diversity analysis, only the 250 most abundant clonotypes of each sample were used in subsequent analyses to reduce sampling bias. Clones were called with MiXCR by TCRdb after fastp trimmed the public reads at Q25, and only in-frame beta chains were retained. Each CDR3 protein gets just one entry, which takes the most common genes and DNA from the rows behind it. TCRdb's processing, not the study's, gives the V and J calls here. This sample holds some 200,000 distinct CDR3 sequences; less than 70% were observed only once. Around 7.1% of the sample is in the top ten clones.

RNA from unsorted whole blood was extracted with TRIzol reagent, and germline DNA was obtained with the DNeasy Blood & Tissue kit. Chronic HBV infection was present in the patients, and the patients were treatment-naive at sampling. Approximately 4 milliliters of peripheral blood were collected into K2EDTA tubes before surgery. The sequenced sample consisted of peripheral blood. The chain employs TRBV15 and TRBJ1-1; a confident D gene designation cannot be given. The clonotype was recovered from a woman aged 60-70 years with primary liver carcinoma and hepatitis B virus infection. CDR3 reads: CATSRDVSMNTEAFF. The DNA reads as follows: TGTGCCACCAGCAGAGACGTCAGTATGAACACTGAAGCTTTCTTT. Supplemented by the reference TRBV15 and TRBJ1-1 proteins around the CDR3, the complete variable domain is DAMVIQNPRYQVTQFGKPVTLSCSQTLNHNVMYWYQQKSSQAPKLLFHYYDKDFNNEADTPDNFQSRRPNTSFCFLDIRSPGLGDTAMYLCATSRDVSMNTEAFFGQGTRLTVV.